A single sample gave rise to the 6 T cell receptor beta chains below, sequenced in a study of cytotoxic CD8 clonotypes in ibrutinib-treated CLL. Method: immunoSEQ multiplex PCR; TCRdb's copy keeps in-frame clones and lacks some. In the table there are 35,000 to 45,000 clones, about 47% of which are singletons. This specimen was PBMCs, taken before ibrutinib treatment. All receptors derive from a human donor with chronic lymphocytic leukemia.

This clone was seen more than once but under ten times. V and J are TRBV5-1 and TRBJ1-2, with D possibly matching TRBD1 (5 bases). V shed 5 bases and J shed 7 bases, with 12 bases lying between them. The V gene's germline CDR1 is SGHRS and CDR2 YFSETQ. CDR3 length equals 12 residues. The CDR3 DNA is TGCGCCAGCAGTAATGAGGGGCTTGGCTACACCTTC. This gives the protein CASSNEGLGYTF.

This clone was detected only a few times. The V and J genes are TRBV11-2 and TRBJ2-1, with TRBD1 matching 9 bases. Trimming cost V 5 bases and J 7 bases; bases outside gene matches: 12. Germline lookup yields CDR1 SGHAT and CDR2 FQNNGV. The CDR3 contains 16 residues. CDR3 DNA sequence: TGTGCCAGCAGCCCCGGAACAGGGGGCGATCGGAATGAGCAGTTCTTC. This encodes CASSPGTGGDRNEQFF.

In its sample, this clone was seen a few times. The rearrangement uses TRBV6-5 and TRBJ1-1; D may be TRBD1 (5 bases). CDR1 is MNHEY and CDR2 is SVGAGI in the germline V gene. CDR3 length equals 15 residues. V was cut by 0 bases and J by 0 bases, with 8 bases left in between. CDR3: CASSYSKGMNTEAFF. CDR3 DNA sequence: TGTGCCAGCAGTTACTCGAAGGGGATGAACACTGAAGCTTTCTTT.

The gene calls are TRBV6-5 and TRBJ1-2; a possible D gene is TRBD1 (5 bases). This CDR3 has 13 amino acids. The V end lost 2 bases, the J end lost 4 bases, and 8 bases lay between the germline ends. Looked up from germline, CDR1 is MNHEY and CDR2 is SVGAGI. CDR3 in DNA: TGTGCCAGCAGTTACAGGGGTCGCTATGGCTACACCTTC. It encodes CASSYRGRYGYTF.

This clone was recorded at least ten times. The genes are TRBV2 and TRBJ2-2; D might be TRBD1 (7 bases). Trimming left V 3 bases short and J 1 base short, with 15 bases between. Germline V gene data show CDR1 as SNHLY and CDR2 as FYNNEI. There are 17 residues in the CDR3. This CDR3 reads CASSDPAGQLNTGELFF. In DNA form, the CDR3 reads TGTGCCAGCAGTGACCCCGCGGGACAGTTGAACACCGGGGAGCTGTTTTTT.

The chain employs TRBV4-1 and TRBJ2-7; possibly TRBD1 for D (6 bases). V lost 0 bases to trimming and J lost 0 bases, with 9 bases between them. Germline lookup yields CDR1 MGHRA and CDR2 YSYEKL. The CDR3 totals 15 residues. CDR3 sequence: CASSQEDSHSYEQYF. Written as DNA, the CDR3 is TGCGCCAGCAGCCAAGAGGACAGTCACTCCTACGAGCAGTACTTC.